This T cell receptor beta chain was sequenced for a study of T-cell reconstitution after alpha-beta-depleted transplantation in children. The CDR3 consists of 16 residues. V lost 0 bases and J 4 bases, leaving 16 bases between the germline ends. Germline V lookup: CDR1 SGDLS, CDR2 YYNGEE. As it was prepared, the TCRbeta library received unique molecular identifiers. From the PCR reads, TCRdb called clonotypes with MiXCR, one entry per CDR3 protein. The sample carries roughly 350,000 distinct CDR3 sequences, roughly 15% recorded once. This TCR was sampled from a male patient aged 2 to 10 who had a stem cell transplant for acute lymphoblastic leukemia, so the T cells may come from the graft donor. This sample comprised PBMCs, mostly from graft donor cells, obtained 360 days after TCRalphabeta/CD19-depleted stem cell transplant. The chain employs TRBV9 and TRBJ1-2, with a possible D match to TRBD1 (5 bases). The DNA of the CDR3 is TGTGCCAGCAGCGTAGACGGGGCCACCGCTGGCTATGGCTACACCTTC. Translation: CASSVDGATAGYGYTF. The complete variable domain, with remaining parts taken from reference TRBV9 and TRBJ1-2, reads DSGVTQTPKHLITATGQRVTLRCSPRSGDLSVYWYQQSLDQGLQFLIQYYNGEERAKGNILERFSAQQFPDLHSELNLSSLELGDSALYFCASSVDGATAGYGYTFGSGTRLTVV.